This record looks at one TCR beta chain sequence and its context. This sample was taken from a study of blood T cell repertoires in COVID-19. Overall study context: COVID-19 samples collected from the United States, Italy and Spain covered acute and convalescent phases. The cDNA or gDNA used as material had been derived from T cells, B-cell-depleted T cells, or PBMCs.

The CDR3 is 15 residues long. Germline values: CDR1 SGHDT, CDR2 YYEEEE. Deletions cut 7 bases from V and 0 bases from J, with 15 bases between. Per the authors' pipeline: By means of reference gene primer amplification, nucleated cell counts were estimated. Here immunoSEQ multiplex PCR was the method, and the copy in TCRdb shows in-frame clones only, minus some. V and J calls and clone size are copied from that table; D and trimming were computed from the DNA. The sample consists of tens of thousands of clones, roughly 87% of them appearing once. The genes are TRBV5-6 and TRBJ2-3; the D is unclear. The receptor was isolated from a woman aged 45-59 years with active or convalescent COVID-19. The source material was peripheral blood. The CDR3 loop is CASQARRSSTDTQYF. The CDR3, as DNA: TGTGCCAGCCAGGCTCGTCGATCTAGCACAGATACGCAGTATTTT. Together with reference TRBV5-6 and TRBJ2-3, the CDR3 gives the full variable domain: DAGVTQSPTHLIKTRGQQVTLRCSPKSGHDTVSWYQQALGQGPQFIFQYYEEEERQRGNFPDRFSGHQFPNYSSELNVNALLLGDSALYLCASQARRSSTDTQYFGPGTRLTVL.